This T cell receptor (beta chain) originates from a study of cytomegalovirus exposure and HLA in healthy donors. Study-level points and caveats: In a later analysis, productive TCRs from donors in an Asian-associated ancestry cluster reportedly carried fewer N-insertions than the cohort mean.

Regarding this clone: Its antigen is not known.

Primers: 60 Vbeta forward and 13 Jbeta reverse. Libraries were prepared by immunoSEQ multiplex PCR; TCRdb keeps only in-frame clonotypes and omits some of them. The specimen's table records 40,000 to 50,000 clones. This CDR3 spans 18 amino acids. Germline V gene data show CDR1 as KGHSH and CDR2 as LQKENI. V dropped 2 bases and J dropped 1; count of bases not matched to a gene: 9. This TCR derives from a man in his thirties or forties in good health and CMV-seronegative. The source material was PBMCs. V gene TRBV18 combines with J gene TRBJ2-2, with 8 nucleotides matching TRBD1. The CDR3 loop is CASSPARTGLMNTGELFF. CDR3 sequence (DNA): TGTGCCAGCTCACCAGCTCGGACAGGGTTGATGAACACCGGGGAGCTGTTTTTT.